This is a list of T cell receptor beta chains from one sample in a study of tissue T cells after allogeneic stem cell transplantation. The method was immunoSEQ multiplex PCR; TCRdb's version includes in-frame clones alone and lacks a portion of them. The repertoire has thousands of clones, roughly 79% of them found once; the top ten carry around 15%. The sequencing here drew on skin, taken at autopsy. These receptor sequences come from a male patient over 55 with steroid-refractory graft-versus-host disease after an allogeneic stem cell transplant. Some of the T cells may derive from the graft donor. The CDR3 runs from the conserved cysteine through the conserved F or W. Each record gives: J gene, clone size, V gene, CDR3 protein. Where a row states a size, it is once, few, many or the class of an expanded clone; other rows omit it.

TRBJ1-1,NA,TRBV6-5,CASSLLDGGTEAFF
TRBJ2-3,NA,TRBV5-4,CASSRDKGTQYF
TRBJ2-5,NA,TRBV9,CASSGSLRDPRETQYF
TRBJ1-1,NA,TRBV7-8,CASSVWDRPNTEAFF
TRBJ1-1,once,TRBV7-9,CASSPEGGMSIAFF
TRBJ2-2,NA,TRBV10-3,CAISEQGSTGELFF
TRBJ2-1,NA,TRBV29-1,CSGSGGAYKPYNEQFF
TRBJ1-6,NA,TRBV7-6,CASSSSPAAYNSPLHF
TRBJ1-4,NA,TRBV7-9,CASSLRGSREKLFF
TRBJ2-5,NA,TRBV5-1,CASSWNAGQGETQYF